A selection of T cell receptor beta chains follows, all from one sample in a study of blood T cell repertoires in COVID-19. Generated by immunoSEQ multiplex PCR, the TCRdb table keeps only in-frame clones and is missing some. This sample carries under 250,000 clones, roughly 80% of them seen once, and the ten largest clones take about 4.4%. The sequenced sample consisted of peripheral blood. Every receptor here comes from a man between 50 and 59 years old with active or convalescent COVID-19. CDR3s include the opening cysteine and the closing phenylalanine or tryptophan. The order of the fields is CDR3 protein, CDR3 DNA, V gene, D gene, J gene, clone size. The D gene is left open where the match is weak. Clone size is stated in some rows and not others, as once, few, many or a class when expanded.

CDR3: CASSLGPTGNYGYTF
DNA: TGTGCCAGCAGCTTAGGGCCAACAGGCAACTATGGCTACACCTTC
V: TRBV7-9
D: NA
J: TRBJ1-2
size: NA

CDR3: CASSEWGGEAFF
DNA: TGTGCCAGCAGTGAATGGGGGGGTGAAGCTTTCTTT
V: TRBV25-1
D: NA
J: TRBJ1-1
size: NA

CDR3: CASSLALEQYQETQYF
DNA: TGTGCCAGCAGCTTAGCCCTTGAACAGTACCAAGAGACCCAGTACTTC
V: TRBV7-9
D: NA
J: TRBJ2-5
size: NA

CDR3: CASSLVSGQVGEQYF
DNA: TGCGCCAGCAGCTTGGTTTCAGGACAGGTTGGCGAGCAGTACTTC
V: TRBV5-1
D: TRBD1
J: TRBJ2-7
size: NA

CDR3: CASRKGWSGLDEQYF
DNA: TGTGCCAGCAGGAAAGGGTGGTCAGGGCTCGACGAGCAGTACTTC
V: TRBV2
D: NA
J: TRBJ2-7
size: NA

CDR3: CASSAGASGYTF
DNA: TGTGCCAGCAGTGCCGGAGCCAGCGGCTACACCTTC
V: TRBV2
D: NA
J: TRBJ1-2
size: few

CDR3: CASSATGQGGEKLFF
DNA: TGTGCCAGCAGCGCCACGGGACAGGGAGGGGAAAAACTGTTTTTT
V: TRBV9
D: TRBD1
J: TRBJ1-4
size: NA

CDR3: CASSEEGVAGGNEQFF
DNA: TGTGCCAGCAGTGAAGAAGGAGTAGCGGGGGGCAATGAGCAGTTCTTC
V: TRBV6-1
D: TRBD2
J: TRBJ2-1
size: NA

CDR3: CASSYLRGGDNYEQYF
DNA: TGTGCCAGCAGTTACCTGAGGGGGGGAGATAACTACGAGCAGTACTTC
V: TRBV6-2/TRBV6-3
D: NA
J: TRBJ2-7
size: NA

CDR3: CASSIDRRQGEMYGYTF
DNA: TGTGCCAGTAGTATAGATCGAAGACAGGGCGAAATGTATGGCTACACCTTC
V: TRBV19
D: TRBD1
J: TRBJ1-2
size: NA

CDR3: CASNGRGAGNTIYF
DNA: TGTGCCAGCAACGGCAGGGGGGCTGGAAACACCATATATTTT
V: TRBV6-5
D: TRBD1
J: TRBJ1-3
size: NA

CDR3: CAWSQTDRAGNTIYF
DNA: TGTGCCTGGAGCCAGACCGACAGGGCTGGAAACACCATATATTTT
V: TRBV30
D: TRBD1
J: TRBJ1-3
size: NA

CDR3: CASSLLTGQVRNTEAFF
DNA: TGTGCCAGCAGCTTATTGACGGGACAGGTTCGGAACACTGAAGCTTTCTTT
V: TRBV7-2
D: TRBD1
J: TRBJ1-1
size: once

CDR3: CASSLELAGGHEQYF
DNA: TGTGCCAGCAGCTTGGAACTAGCGGGGGGCCACGAGCAGTACTTC
V: TRBV5-8
D: TRBD2
J: TRBJ2-7
size: NA

CDR3: CASSPGAFF
DNA: TGTGCCAGCAGCCCGGGAGCTTTCTTT
V: TRBV9
D: NA
J: TRBJ1-1
size: once

CDR3: CATAQGPYNEQFF
DNA: TGTGCCACCGCACAGGGCCCCTACAATGAGCAGTTCTTC
V: TRBV10-3
D: NA
J: TRBJ2-1
size: once

CDR3: CASSRPGQSNEKLFF
DNA: TGTGCCAGCAGTAGACCGGGACAGAGTAATGAAAAACTGTTTTTT
V: TRBV28
D: TRBD1
J: TRBJ1-4
size: NA

CDR3: CASSPQVPTGGAPGSGELFF
DNA: TGTGCCAGCAGCCCACAAGTTCCTACAGGGGGCGCCCCTGGTTCAGGGGAGCTGTTTTTT
V: TRBV3-1/TRBV3-2
D: TRBD1
J: TRBJ2-2
size: NA

CDR3: CASTTGGHLYGYTF
DNA: TGTGCCAGCACCACCGGGGGGCACCTCTATGGCTACACCTTC
V: TRBV9
D: NA
J: TRBJ1-2
size: NA

CDR3: CASSHPAGQETQYF
DNA: TGTGCCAGCAGCCACCCGGCAGGTCAAGAGACCCAGTACTTC
V: TRBV4-2
D: NA
J: TRBJ2-5
size: NA

CDR3: CASSFQGAAGKPQHF
DNA: TGTGCCAGCAGTTTTCAGGGGGCGGCGGGTAAGCCCCAGCATTTT
V: TRBV28
D: TRBD1
J: TRBJ1-5
size: NA

CDR3: CATSTDTQYF
DNA: TGTGCCACCTCTACAGATACGCAGTATTTT
V: TRBV2
D: NA
J: TRBJ2-3
size: NA

CDR3: CASSPQEGAAYNSPLHF
DNA: TGTGCCAGCAGCCCACAGGAGGGGGCGGCCTATAATTCACCCCTCCACTTT
V: TRBV11-3
D: TRBD1
J: TRBJ1-6
size: NA

CDR3: CASSDSGQGYGYTF
DNA: TGCGCCAGCAGCGACTCGGGACAGGGGTATGGCTACACCTTC
V: TRBV5-1
D: TRBD1
J: TRBJ1-2
size: NA

CDR3: CASRLQENTGELFF
DNA: TGTGCCAGCCGATTGCAGGAAAACACCGGGGAGCTGTTTTTT
V: TRBV7-7
D: NA
J: TRBJ2-2
size: NA

CDR3: CASSPGLPSYEQYF
DNA: TGTGCCAGCAGCCCCGGTCTACCCTCCTACGAGCAGTACTTC
V: TRBV7-9
D: NA
J: TRBJ2-7
size: NA

CDR3: CASNPGTALSYEQYF
DNA: TGTGCCAGCAATCCCGGGACAGCTCTCTCCTACGAGCAGTACTTC
V: TRBV6-5
D: TRBD1
J: TRBJ2-7
size: few

CDR3: CASSQEGVQGVYGYTF
DNA: TGTGCCAGCAGCCAAGAAGGCGTACAGGGAGTCTATGGCTACACCTTC
V: TRBV3-1/TRBV3-2
D: NA
J: TRBJ1-2
size: NA

CDR3: CASSEGAKGEKLFF
DNA: TGTGCCAGCAGTGAGGGGGCGAAAGGCGAAAAACTGTTTTTT
V: TRBV6-1
D: NA
J: TRBJ1-4
size: NA

CDR3: CASSYLEGVDYGYTF
DNA: TGTGCCAGCAGTTACCTGGAGGGAGTAGACTATGGCTACACCTTC
V: TRBV6-5
D: NA
J: TRBJ1-2
size: NA

CDR3: CASSARAGGLSSTDTQYF
DNA: TGTGCCAGCAGCGCCCGAGCGGGGGGCCTCAGTAGCACAGATACGCAGTATTTT
V: TRBV9
D: TRBD2
J: TRBJ2-3
size: NA

CDR3: CSVLRSTDTQYF
DNA: TGCAGCGTCCTGAGGAGCACAGATACGCAGTATTTT
V: TRBV29-1
D: NA
J: TRBJ2-3
size: many

CDR3: CATSEGTGVLGYTF
DNA: TGTGCCACCAGTGAAGGGACAGGGGTGCTTGGCTACACCTTC
V: TRBV24-1
D: TRBD1
J: TRBJ1-2
size: NA

CDR3: CASSSVPPLLYTF
DNA: TGTGCCAGCAGTTCAGTTCCCCCCCTCCTCTACACCTTC
V: TRBV27
D: NA
J: TRBJ1-2
size: NA

CDR3: CASSPRKSNQPQHF
DNA: TGTGCCAGCAGCCCCAGAAAGAGCAATCAGCCCCAGCATTTT
V: TRBV3-1/TRBV3-2
D: NA
J: TRBJ1-5
size: NA

CDR3: CASSQDPGNNSPLHF
DNA: TGCGCCAGCAGCCAAGATCCAGGGAATAATTCACCCCTCCACTTT
V: TRBV4-1
D: NA
J: TRBJ1-6
size: NA

CDR3: CASNSGGASYEQYF
DNA: TGCGCCAGCAATTCCGGGGGGGCGTCCTACGAGCAGTACTTC
V: TRBV10-2
D: TRBD2
J: TRBJ2-7
size: NA

CDR3: CASSSPTGPVTGELFF
DNA: TGTGCCAGCAGCTCGCCGACAGGACCGGTCACCGGGGAGCTGTTTTTT
V: TRBV9
D: NA
J: TRBJ2-2
size: few

CDR3: CASSPRTDLLYGYTF
DNA: TGCGCCAGCAGCCCTCGGACAGATTTACTCTATGGCTACACCTTC
V: TRBV4-1
D: NA
J: TRBJ1-2
size: NA

CDR3: CASSDGGAALNTGELFF
DNA: TGTGCCAGCAGCGATGGGGGGGCGGCCTTGAACACCGGGGAGCTGTTTTTT
V: TRBV7-2
D: NA
J: TRBJ2-2
size: NA

CDR3: CASRGLAGYNEQFF
DNA: TGTGCCAGCAGGGGACTAGCGGGTTACAATGAGCAGTTCTTC
V: TRBV2
D: TRBD2
J: TRBJ2-1
size: NA

CDR3: CASSPGTSGGSEQFF
DNA: TGTGCCAGCTCCCCCGGGACTAGCGGGGGAAGTGAGCAGTTCTTC
V: TRBV18
D: TRBD2
J: TRBJ2-1
size: NA

CDR3: CASSASGGAYNEQFF
DNA: TGTGCCAGCAGCGCCAGCGGGGGGGCCTACAATGAGCAGTTCTTC
V: TRBV9
D: TRBD2
J: TRBJ2-1
size: NA

CDR3: CASSLGQGKGYTF
DNA: TGTGCCAGCAGCTTGGGACAGGGAAAAGGCTACACCTTC
V: TRBV5-6
D: TRBD1
J: TRBJ1-2
size: NA

CDR3: CASSKTGDTGELFF
DNA: TGTGCCAGCAGTAAGACAGGGGACACCGGGGAGCTGTTTTTT
V: TRBV6-4
D: TRBD1
J: TRBJ2-2
size: NA

CDR3: CASSSTQGARIYGYTF
DNA: TGTGCCAGCAGCTCCACACAGGGGGCGCGTATCTATGGCTACACCTTC
V: TRBV7-2
D: TRBD1
J: TRBJ1-2
size: once

CDR3: CASTPARGGEQYF
DNA: TGTGCCAGTACCCCGGCCCGCGGGGGCGAGCAGTACTTC
V: TRBV19
D: TRBD2
J: TRBJ2-7
size: NA

CDR3: CASSVGGLNTGELFF
DNA: TGTGCCAGCAGCGTAGGCGGACTGAACACCGGGGAGCTGTTTTTT
V: TRBV9
D: NA
J: TRBJ2-2
size: NA

CDR3: CASSWDRGVQEAFF
DNA: TGTGCCAGCAGCTGGGACAGGGGGGTCCAGGAGGCTTTCTTT
V: TRBV5-5
D: TRBD1
J: TRBJ1-1
size: NA

CDR3: CASRPPGTSDSNQPQHF
DNA: TGTGCCAGCAGACCCCCGGGGACATCTGATAGCAATCAGCCCCAGCATTTT
V: TRBV2
D: NA
J: TRBJ1-5
size: NA

CDR3: CATARSGSRELFF
DNA: TGTGCCACCGCCCGCTCAGGGTCCCGGGAGCTGTTTTTT
V: TRBV24-1
D: NA
J: TRBJ2-2
size: NA

CDR3: CASSLGLAGGTDTQYF
DNA: TGTGCCAGCAGCCTCGGACTAGCGGGGGGCACAGATACGCAGTATTTT
V: TRBV5-4
D: TRBD2
J: TRBJ2-3
size: NA

CDR3: CASSATGAGTGELFF
DNA: TGTGCCAGCAGCGCCACAGGGGCAGGGACCGGGGAGCTGTTTTTT
V: TRBV7-6
D: TRBD1
J: TRBJ2-2
size: NA

CDR3: CASSLGQPDTQYF
DNA: TGTGCCAGCAGCCTAGGACAGCCAGATACGCAGTATTTT
V: TRBV7-9
D: NA
J: TRBJ2-3
size: NA

CDR3: CASSVGYAGSEQFF
DNA: TGTGCCAGCAGCGTAGGATACGCGGGTAGTGAGCAGTTCTTC
V: TRBV9
D: NA
J: TRBJ2-1
size: NA

CDR3: CASSYSTRGRSYGYTF
DNA: TGTGCCAGCAGTTACTCGACCAGGGGGCGCAGCTATGGCTACACCTTC
V: TRBV6-5
D: TRBD1
J: TRBJ1-2
size: NA

CDR3: CASSLGSGVADTQYF
DNA: TGCGCCAGCAGCTTGGGGAGCGGGGTCGCAGATACGCAGTATTTT
V: TRBV5-1
D: TRBD2
J: TRBJ2-3
size: NA

CDR3: CASSFSILRSEQFF
DNA: TGCGCCAGCAGCTTCTCCATTTTGAGGAGTGAGCAGTTCTTC
V: TRBV5-1
D: NA
J: TRBJ2-1
size: NA